The entry that follows covers one TCR beta chain sequence. V lost 2 bases, J lost 5 bases, and 9 bases stayed unmatched. The germline V gene encodes CDR1 SGDLS and CDR2 YYNGEE. The CDR3 has 16 amino acids. This specimen belongs to a study of cytotoxic CD8 clonotypes in ibrutinib-treated CLL. Measured with immunoSEQ multiplex PCR; TCRdb has only the in-frame clones, and not every one. The data show about 120,000 clones, 70% to 90% seen once. This TCR derives from a human donor with chronic lymphocytic leukemia. The source material was PBMCs, sampled after 24 months of ibrutinib treatment. The chain carries TRBV9 and TRBJ1-3; 8 nucleotides agree with TRBD1. CDR3 loop: CASSVGVGQARNTIYF. The DNA for the CDR3 is TGTGCCAGCAGCGTGGGAGTGGGACAGGCTAGAAACACCATATATTTT.